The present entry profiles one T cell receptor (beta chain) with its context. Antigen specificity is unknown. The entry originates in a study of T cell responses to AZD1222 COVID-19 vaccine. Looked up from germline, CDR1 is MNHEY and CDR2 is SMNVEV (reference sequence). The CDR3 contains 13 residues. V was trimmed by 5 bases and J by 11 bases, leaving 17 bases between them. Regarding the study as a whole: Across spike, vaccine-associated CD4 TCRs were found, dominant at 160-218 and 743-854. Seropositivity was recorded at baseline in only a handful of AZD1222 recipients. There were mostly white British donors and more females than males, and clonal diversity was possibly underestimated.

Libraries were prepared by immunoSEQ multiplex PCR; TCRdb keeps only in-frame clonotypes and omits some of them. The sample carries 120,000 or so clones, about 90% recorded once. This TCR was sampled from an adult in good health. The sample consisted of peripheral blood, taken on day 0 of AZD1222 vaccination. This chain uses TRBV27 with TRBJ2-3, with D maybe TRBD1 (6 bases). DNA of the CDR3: TGTGCCAGCAGTCCTACCTCAGGGGCTGGGCAGTATTTT. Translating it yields CASSPTSGAGQYF.